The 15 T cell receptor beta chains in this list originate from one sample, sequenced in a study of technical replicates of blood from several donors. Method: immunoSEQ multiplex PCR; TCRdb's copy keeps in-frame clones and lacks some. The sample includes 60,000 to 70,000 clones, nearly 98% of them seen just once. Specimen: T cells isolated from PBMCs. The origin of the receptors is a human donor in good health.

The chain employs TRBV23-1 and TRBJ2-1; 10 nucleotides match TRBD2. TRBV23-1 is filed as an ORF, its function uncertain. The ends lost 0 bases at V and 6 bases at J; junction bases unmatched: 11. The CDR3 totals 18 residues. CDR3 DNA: TGCGCCAGCAGTCAATCCCACCACCAGCGGGAGGGGGGCAATGAGCAGTTCTTC. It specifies CASSQSHHQREGGNEQFF.

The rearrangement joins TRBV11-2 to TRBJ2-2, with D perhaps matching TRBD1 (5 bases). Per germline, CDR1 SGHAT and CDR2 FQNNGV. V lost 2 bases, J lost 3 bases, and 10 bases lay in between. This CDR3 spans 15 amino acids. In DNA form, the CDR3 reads TGTGCCAGCAGCTTATCCGACAGTCACACCGGGGAGCTGTTTTTT. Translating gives CASSLSDSHTGELFF.

CDR3 sequence: CASSFKLGVQPQHF. CDR3 sequence (DNA): TGTGCCAGCAGCTTCAAATTAGGGGTGCAGCCCCAGCATTTT. The chain joins TRBV27 to TRBJ1-5, with TRBD1 as a possible D gene (5 bases). The V gene's germline CDR1 is MNHEY and CDR2 SMNVEV (reference sequence). The CDR3 extends over 14 amino acids. V was shortened by 6 bases and J by 7 bases, with 16 bases between the two germline ends.

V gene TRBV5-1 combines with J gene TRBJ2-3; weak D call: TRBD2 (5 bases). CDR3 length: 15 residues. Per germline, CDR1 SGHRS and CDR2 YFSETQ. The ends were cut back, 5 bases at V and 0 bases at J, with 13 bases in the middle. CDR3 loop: CASRTTTKSTDTQYF. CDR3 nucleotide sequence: TGCGCCAGCAGGACTACGACAAAAAGCACAGATACGCAGTATTTT.

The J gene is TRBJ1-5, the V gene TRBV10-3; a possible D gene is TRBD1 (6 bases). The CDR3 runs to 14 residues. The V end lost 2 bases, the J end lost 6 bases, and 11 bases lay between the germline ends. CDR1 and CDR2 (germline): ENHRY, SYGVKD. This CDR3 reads CAISETGLGQPQHF. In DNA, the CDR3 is TGTGCCATCAGTGAGACAGGGTTAGGTCAGCCCCAGCATTTT.

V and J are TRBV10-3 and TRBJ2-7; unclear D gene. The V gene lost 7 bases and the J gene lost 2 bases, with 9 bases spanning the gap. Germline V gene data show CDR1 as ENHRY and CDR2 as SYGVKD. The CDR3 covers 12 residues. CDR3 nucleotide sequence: TGTGCCATCACCGGCGGAACCTACGAGCAGTACTTC. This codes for CAITGGTYEQYF.

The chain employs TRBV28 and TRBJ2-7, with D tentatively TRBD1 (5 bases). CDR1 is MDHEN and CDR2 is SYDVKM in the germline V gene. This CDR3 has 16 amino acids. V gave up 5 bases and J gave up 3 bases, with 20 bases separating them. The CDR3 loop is CASSTTPVGAIYEQYF. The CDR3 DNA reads TGTGCCAGCAGTACAACCCCGGTAGGGGCCATCTACGAGCAGTACTTC.

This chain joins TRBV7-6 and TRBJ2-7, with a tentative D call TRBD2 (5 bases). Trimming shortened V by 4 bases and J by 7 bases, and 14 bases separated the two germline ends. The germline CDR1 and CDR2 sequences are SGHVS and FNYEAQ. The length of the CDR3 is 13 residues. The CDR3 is CASSSYRDLEQYF. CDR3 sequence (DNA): TGTGCCAGCAGCTCTTACCGGGATCTGGAGCAGTACTTC.

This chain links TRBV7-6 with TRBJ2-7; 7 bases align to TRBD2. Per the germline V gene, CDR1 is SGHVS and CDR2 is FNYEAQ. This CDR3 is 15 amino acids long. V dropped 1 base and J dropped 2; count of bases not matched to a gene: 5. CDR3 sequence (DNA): TGTGCCAGCAGCTTAGGGGGAGGGATCGCCTACGAGCAGTACTTC. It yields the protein CASSLGGGIAYEQYF.

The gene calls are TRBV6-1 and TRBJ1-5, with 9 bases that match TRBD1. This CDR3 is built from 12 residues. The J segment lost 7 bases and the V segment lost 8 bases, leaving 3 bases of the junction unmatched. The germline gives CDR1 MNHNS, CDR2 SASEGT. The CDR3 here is CASRDREQPQHF. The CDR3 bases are TGTGCCAGCCGGGACAGGGAACAGCCCCAGCATTTT.

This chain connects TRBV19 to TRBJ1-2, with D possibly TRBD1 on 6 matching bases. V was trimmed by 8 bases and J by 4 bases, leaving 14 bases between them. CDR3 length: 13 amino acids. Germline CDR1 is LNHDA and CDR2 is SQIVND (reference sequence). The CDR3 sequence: CASDDRPIYGYTF. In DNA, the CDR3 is TGTGCCAGTGATGACAGGCCCATCTATGGCTACACCTTC.

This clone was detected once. DNA of the CDR3: TGTGCTAGTGGTTGGGACAGGGGGTACGAGCAGTACTTC. Its translation: CASGWDRGYEQYF. The chain is built from TRBV12-5 and TRBJ2-7; 11 positions match TRBD1. Germline V lookup: CDR1 LGHNT, CDR2 FRNRAP. J was trimmed by 4 bases and V by 4 bases; bases with no gene match: 0. The CDR3 extends over 13 amino acids.

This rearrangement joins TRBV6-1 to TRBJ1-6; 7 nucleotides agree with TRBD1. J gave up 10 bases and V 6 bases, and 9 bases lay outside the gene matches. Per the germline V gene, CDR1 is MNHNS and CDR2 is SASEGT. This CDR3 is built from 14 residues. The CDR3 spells CASSDYRGRSPLHF. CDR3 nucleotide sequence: TGTGCCAGCAGCGATTACAGGGGACGCTCACCCCTCCACTTT.

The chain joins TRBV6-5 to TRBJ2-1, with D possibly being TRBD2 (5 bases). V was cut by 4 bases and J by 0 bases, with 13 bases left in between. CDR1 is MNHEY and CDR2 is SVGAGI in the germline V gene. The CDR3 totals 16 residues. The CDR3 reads CASSWAAESSYNEQFF. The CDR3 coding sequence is TGTGCCAGCAGTTGGGCAGCGGAGAGCTCCTACAATGAGCAGTTCTTC.

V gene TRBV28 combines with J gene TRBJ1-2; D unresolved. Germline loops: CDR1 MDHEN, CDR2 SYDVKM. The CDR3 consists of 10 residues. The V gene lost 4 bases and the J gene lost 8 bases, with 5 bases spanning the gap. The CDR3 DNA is TGTGCCAGCAGTTCACAAGGCTACACCTTC. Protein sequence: CASSSQGYTF.